Listed below are T cell receptor beta chains from one sample, sequenced in a study of shared clonotypes between healthy human individuals. The table came from immunoSEQ multiplex PCR; TCRdb's copy has only in-frame clones and leaves some out. Of 90,000 to 120,000 clones in the sample, about 71% were seen once. Sequencing input: memory CD8+ T cells sorted from blood. All receptors derive from a woman in her 30s in good health. CDR3s include the opening cysteine and the closing phenylalanine or tryptophan. A D gene is named only where the DNA matches it firmly. Rows give clone size only sometimes, using once, few, many, or a class for an expanded clone.

>TRBD2|TRBV10-1|TRBJ2-1|-
TGCGCCAGCAGTGAGTGGACTAGCCGCTCCTACAATGAGCAGTTCTTC
CASSEWTSRSYNEQFF
>-|TRBV7-6|TRBJ1-1|-
TGTGCCAGCAGCTTAGTGCGGGGGACTGAAGCTTTCTTT
CASSLVRGTEAFF
>-|TRBV4-1|TRBJ2-1|-
TGCGCCAGCAGCCAAGGGACTTCCTACAATGAGCAGTTCTTC
CASSQGTSYNEQFF
>TRBD1|TRBV19|TRBJ2-7|-
TGTGCCAGTAGAGGGACAGGAGAATACGAGCAGTACTTC
CASRGTGEYEQYF
>TRBD2|TRBV25-1|TRBJ2-1|medium-sized
TGTGCCAGCAGTGAGCCCGGGACTAGCGAACAGCAGTTCTTC
CASSEPGTSEQQFF
>-|TRBV2|TRBJ1-1|-
TGTGCCAGCAGGGTAAAAGGTCTGAACACTGAAGCTTTCTTT
CASRVKGLNTEAFF
>-|TRBV6-1|TRBJ1-5|-
TGTGCCAGCAGGGACAGCGCCAATCAGCCCCAGCATTTT
CASRDSANQPQHF
>-|TRBV15|TRBJ2-3|-
TGTGCCACCTCTTCTCGTCGGACTATCGACACAGATACGCAGTATTTT
CATSSRRTIDTDTQYF
>-|TRBV7-9|TRBJ2-7|few
TGTGCCAGCAGCTCGGGACCAAACTACGAGCAGTACTTC
CASSSGPNYEQYF
>TRBD2|TRBV6-5|TRBJ2-1|few
TGTGCCAGCAGTTACTCAGCGGGAGGGCCCAATGAGCAGTTCTTC
CASSYSAGGPNEQFF
>TRBD1|TRBV28|TRBJ2-7|-
TGTGCCAGCAGCCCTCACTGGGACAGGAGGTGGTACGAGCAGTACTTC
CASSPHWDRRWYEQYF
>TRBD1|TRBV29-1|TRBJ2-7|-
TGCAGCGTTGAAGTCCACCCCGCACAGGGGCCGCCTATTTACGAGCAGTACTTC
CSVEVHPAQGPPIYEQYF
>-|TRBV11-2|TRBJ2-3|-
TGTGCCAGCAGCCCCTGGGAGGGGGCTAGCACAGATACGCAGTATTTT
CASSPWEGASTDTQYF
>-|TRBV28|TRBJ1-5|-
TGTGCCAGCAGGACGGGGGATCAGCCCCAGCATTTT
CASRTGDQPQHF
>TRBD1|TRBV6-1|TRBJ2-7|once
TGTGCCAGCAGCCCGGGACAGGGTCGCGACGAGCAGTACTTC
CASSPGQGRDEQYF
>TRBD1|TRBV6-1|TRBJ1-5|-
TGTGCCAGCAGCCTAACAGGGGCCTCTTATCAGCCCCAGCATTTT
CASSLTGASYQPQHF
>-|TRBV11-3|TRBJ1-1|-
TGTGCCAGCAGCTTCCAGGAGAACACTGAAGCTTTCTTT
CASSFQENTEAFF
>TRBD2|TRBV28|TRBJ2-7|-
TGTGCCAGCAGTAACCTGGGACAACCGGGACTAGTCGGGGGCCACTACGAGCAGTACTTC
CASSNLGQPGLVGGHYEQYF
>-|TRBV29-1|TRBJ2-1|-
TGCAGCGTTGAGGAGGGGGGTTTTGGCAATGAGCAGTTCTTC
CSVEEGGFGNEQFF
>-|TRBV23-1|TRBJ1-1|few
TGCGCCAGCAGGGATTGTCACACTGAAGCTTTCTTT
CASRDCHTEAFF
>TRBD2|TRBV19|TRBJ2-7|-
TGTGCCAGTACCCCAATAGCGGGATCAGCACCTTACGAGCAGTACTTC
CASTPIAGSAPYEQYF
>TRBD1|TRBV28|TRBJ2-7|-
TGTGCCAGCAGTTTAATGGGACAGACCTACGAGCAGTACTTC
CASSLMGQTYEQYF
>TRBD1|TRBV25-1|TRBJ2-7|many
TGTGCCAGCAGTGTACAGGGGCGGCAAACCTACGAGCAGTACTTC
CASSVQGRQTYEQYF
>-|TRBV29-1|TRBJ2-3|few
TGCAGCGTCGAAGGGGGAAGGTCCCCCAAGGGGTATTTT
CSVEGGRSPKGYF
>TRBD1|TRBV9|TRBJ2-7|many
TGTGCCAGCAGCTCTGGACAGGGGGGCCACGAGCAGTACTTC
CASSSGQGGHEQYF
>TRBD2|TRBV11-3|TRBJ2-3|many
TGTGCCAGCAGCAATAGCCTCCTAGCGGGGGACACAGATACGCAGTATTTT
CASSNSLLAGDTDTQYF
>TRBD2|TRBV7-6|TRBJ2-7|-
TGTGCCAGCAGCCTACTAGCGCTCGGCGAGCAGTACTTC
CASSLLALGEQYF
>-|TRBV18|TRBJ1-2|-
TGTGCCAGCTCACCTCCCGGGACATCTTTATACTATGGCTACACCTTC
CASSPPGTSLYYGYTF
>-|TRBV29-1|TRBJ2-7|-
TGCAGCGTTATGGAGTCCTACAAGCAGTACTTC
CSVMESYKQYF
>-|TRBV6-1|TRBJ2-7|many
TGTGCCAGCAGTGAGTCGTCCACAGCCGAGCAGTACTTC
CASSESSTAEQYF
>-|TRBV5-8|TRBJ1-2|-
TGTGCCAGCAGCGCGCTCACCGACGTAAACTATGGCTACACCTTC
CASSALTDVNYGYTF
>TRBD2|TRBV5-6|TRBJ2-7|many
TGTGCCAGCAGCTCGGGACCGGGACTAGCGGTCTACGAGCAGTACTTC
CASSSGPGLAVYEQYF
>-|TRBV19|TRBJ2-5|-
TGTGCCAGTAGTATAGATCATGGACAAGAGACCCAGTACTTC
CASSIDHGQETQYF
>TRBD2|TRBV6-1|TRBJ2-7|many
TGTGCCATCAGTGAGTCGCGGGAGGGCTACGAGCAGTACTTC
CAISESREGYEQYF
>-|TRBV2|TRBJ2-7|-
TGTGCCAGCAGTCGCCAGGGATCCTACGAGCAGTACTTC
CASSRQGSYEQYF
>-|TRBV6-1|TRBJ2-7|few
TGTGCCAGCAGTGAAGTAGGCACCTCCTACGAGCAGTACTTC
CASSEVGTSYEQYF
>-|TRBV27|TRBJ1-1|-
TGTGCCAGCAGCCCGACACAGATGAACACTGAAGCTTTCTTT
CASSPTQMNTEAFF
>-|TRBV4-1|TRBJ1-3|-
TGCGCCAGCAGCCAAGGACCGGGGGCGTGGGGAAACACCATATATTTT
CASSQGPGAWGNTIYF
>-|TRBV28|TRBJ2-1|many
TGTGCCAGCAGTGATCTTGGCTCCCATACTTTTGGCAATGAGCAGTTCTTC
CASSDLGSHTFGNEQFF
>-|TRBV30|TRBJ1-6|many
TGTGCCTGGAGAGGTCGAGGCAATTCACCCCTCCACTTT
CAWRGRGNSPLHF
>-|TRBV7-2|TRBJ2-7|few
TGTGCCAGCAGCGTCGATGGGGGCGAGCAGTACTTC
CASSVDGGEQYF
>-|TRBV28|TRBJ2-7|-
TGTGCCAGCAGTTTACTTTCGCTGGCTATCAGTGGGGTACCAGAAGAGCAGTACTTC
CASSLLSLAISGVPEEQYF
>TRBD1|TRBV5-1|TRBJ2-5|once
TGCGCCAGCAGCTTGGACCGCTGCGGGACAGGGGAAGAGACCCAGTACTTC
CASSLDRCGTGEETQYF
>-|TRBV28|TRBJ1-1|many
TGTGCCAGCACCCCGGCGGGGGGCAAACGAGCTGAAGCTTTCTTT
CASTPAGGKRAEAFF
>TRBD1|TRBV28|TRBJ2-2|many
TGTGCCAGCAGTTACCTCGGGACAGGGGGCACCGGGGAGCTGTTTTTT
CASSYLGTGGTGELFF